Listed below are T cell receptor beta chains from one sample, sequenced in a study of T cells in Graves' hyperthyroidism and ophthalmopathy. One entry per CDR3 protein results from TCRdb running MiXCR on the multiplex PCR reads. The sample lists some 700,000 distinct CDR3 sequences, about 18% occurring once. Specimen: blood. These receptors all stem from a man aged 45-65 years with Graves' hyperthyroidism. Each CDR3 is given with its conserved first and last residue. The D gene is left open where the match is weak. Size values are once, few and many counts, or a class for expanded clones, and some rows have none.

>TRBD2|many|TRBV28|TRBJ2-1
CASSQSGRVYEQFF
TGTGCCAGCAGTCAAAGCGGGAGGGTCTATGAGCAGTTCTTC
>TRBD1|-|TRBV28|TRBJ1-6
CASSLEQGGYNSPLHF
TGTGCCAGCAGTTTAGAACAGGGGGGCTATAATTCACCCCTCCACTTT
>-|many|TRBV3-1|TRBJ2-5
CASSQRTSTLKETQYF
TGTGCCAGCAGCCAGCGGACATCGACTTTAAAAGAGACCCAGTACTTC
>TRBD2|many|TRBV11-2|TRBJ2-7
CASSLGLAGYYEQYF
TGTGCCAGCAGTCTCGGACTAGCGGGATACTACGAGCAGTACTTC
>-|-|TRBV4-1|TRBJ2-2
CASSHAVNTGELFF
TGCGCCAGCAGCCATGCGGTGAACACCGGGGAGCTGTTTTTT
>TRBD1|few|TRBV18|TRBJ2-3
CASSPTVDRADTQYF
TGTGCCAGCTCACCAACGGTGGACAGGGCAGATACGCAGTATTTT
>-|-|TRBV30|TRBJ2-7
CAWSALRRTNSYEQYF
TGTGCCTGGAGTGCGTTGAGGAGGACTAATTCCTACGAGCAGTACTTC
>-|many|TRBV7-2|TRBJ2-7
CASSLEGGGAYEQYF
TGTGCCAGCAGCCTGGAAGGAGGCGGAGCCTACGAGCAGTACTTC
>-|-|TRBV12-3/TRBV12-4|TRBJ1-1
CAISGRGDTEAFF
TGTGCCATCTCTGGCAGAGGCGACACTGAAGCTTTCTTT
>-|-|TRBV5-1|TRBJ1-2
CASSLEGALNYGYTF
TGCGCCAGCAGCTTGGAAGGGGCTCTTAACTATGGCTACACCTTC
>TRBD1|many|TRBV30|TRBJ1-2
CAWGLQGAEGYTF
TGTGCCTGGGGTCTACAGGGGGCAGAAGGCTACACCTTC
>-|-|TRBV14|TRBJ2-6
CASSLFFAGANVLTF
TGTGCCAGCAGCCTTTTCTTTGCTGGGGCCAACGTCCTGACTTTC
>-|many|TRBV2|TRBJ2-1
CASSVGDMGSNEQFF
TGTGCCAGCAGTGTCGGGGATATGGGTTCCAATGAGCAGTTCTTC
>-|few|TRBV20-1|TRBJ2-1
CSARSSEQFF
TGCAGTGCTAGGTCGAGTGAGCAGTTCTTC
>-|many|TRBV5-5|TRBJ2-5
CASTGWGLRETQYF
TGTGCCAGCACCGGGTGGGGTTTGCGGGAGACCCAGTACTTC
>-|-|TRBV7-9|TRBJ2-7
CASRPGSGSASEQYF
TGTGCCAGCAGGCCAGGCTCAGGGTCAGCTAGCGAGCAGTACTTC
>-|many|TRBV7-2|TRBJ2-7
CASSLDRRGWYEQYF
TGTGCCAGCAGCTTAGACCGGAGGGGGTGGTACGAGCAGTACTTC
>TRBD1|few|TRBV5-1|TRBJ2-3
CASSQTGEGTDTQYF
TGCGCCAGCAGCCAGACAGGGGAGGGCACAGATACGCAGTATTTT
>TRBD2|-|TRBV11-3|TRBJ2-1
CASSSSAYGTSGSYNEQFF
TGTGCCAGCAGCTCTTCTGCCTATGGGACTAGCGGGAGTTACAATGAGCAGTTCTTC
>-|few|TRBV18|TRBJ2-1
CASSPPGRLEQFF
TGTGCCAGCTCACCACCGGGGAGGCTTGAGCAGTTCTTC
>-|-|TRBV7-9|TRBJ1-1
CASSPVGPEAFF
TGTGCCAGCAGTCCGGTGGGGCCTGAAGCTTTCTTT
>TRBD1|-|TRBV6-2/TRBV6-3|TRBJ2-7
CASIDGTGGHYEQYF
TGTGCCAGCATCGACGGGACAGGGGGTCACTACGAGCAGTACTTC
>-|many|TRBV28|TRBJ1-2
CASSIPGPNYGYTF
TGTGCCAGCAGCATCCCAGGCCCAAACTATGGCTACACCTTC
>TRBD1|few|TRBV6-2/TRBV6-3|TRBJ2-2
CASSRQGALAGSNTGELFF
TGTGCCAGCAGTAGACAGGGGGCGCTTGCGGGATCGAACACCGGGGAGCTGTTTTTT
>TRBD2|many|TRBV2|TRBJ2-1
CASRVGLAGVYEQFF
TGTGCCAGCAGGGTGGGACTAGCGGGAGTATATGAGCAGTTCTTC
>-|many|TRBV11-2|TRBJ2-7
CASSLVSGQYEQYF
TGTGCCAGCAGCTTAGTGAGTGGACAGTACGAGCAGTACTTC
>-|many|TRBV12-3/TRBV12-4|TRBJ2-7
CASSFNELYEQYF
TGTGCCAGCAGTTTTAATGAGCTCTACGAGCAGTACTTC
>-|many|TRBV12-3/TRBV12-4|TRBJ2-1
CASSLGRSPYNEQFF
TGTGCCAGCAGTTTAGGACGGTCACCTTACAATGAGCAGTTCTTC
>-|few|TRBV24-1|TRBJ2-1
CATSDLYGGYNEQFF
TGTGCCACCAGTGATTTGTATGGCGGATACAATGAGCAGTTCTTC